Below, one T cell receptor (beta chain) is given with its context. Its target is unknown. Specified treatment: about 20 received Ad26.COV2.S at low or high dose, single or two shots; 5 received placebo; per-sample allocation not given. Day 63 after the first injection of vaccine or placebo was the sampling time. This record comes from a study of Ad26.COV2.S vaccination and SARS-CoV-2 variants. Study observations and caveats: Among vaccine recipients, spike-specific TCR breadth exceeded that of placebo recipients. The TCR breadth and depth analyses may have understated or missed part of the total T cell responses.

Measured with immunoSEQ multiplex PCR; TCRdb has only the in-frame clones, and not every one. The sample has 300,000 to 400,000 clones, about 88% seen once. Sequenced here: peripheral blood, sampled in a trial of Ad26.COV2.S vaccine versus placebo. This TCR was sampled from a person between 18 and 65 years old who received the Ad26.COV2.S COVID-19 vaccine or a placebo.

CDR3 coding DNA: TGCGCCAGCAGCCAAGATGGGGGAGCCAATCAGCCCCAGCATTTT. It is translated as CASSQDGGANQPQHF. The chain links TRBV4-3 to TRBJ1-5; TRBD1 is a possible D gene (5 bases). From germline, CDR1 is LGHNA and CDR2 YSLEER. V was shortened by 0 bases and J by 3 bases, with 9 bases between the two germline ends. The CDR3 extends over 15 amino acids.